The rows below give T cell receptor beta chains drawn from one sample of a study of blood T cell repertoires in COVID-19. Sequencing used immunoSEQ multiplex PCR; TCRdb keeps in-frame clones, though not all of them. Of over 200,000 clones detected, less than 90% appear once; the ten largest clones hold 1.5% to 2%. The sample comprised peripheral blood. The receptors stem from a man aged 35 to 55 with active or convalescent COVID-19. Both conserved end residues are part of each CDR3. D genes are given only for firm matches.

CDR3aa: CASSGFSGNTEAFF
d_gene: NA
v_gene: TRBV19

CDR3aa: CAISESTGRLNWYGYTF
d_gene: TRBD1
v_gene: TRBV10-3

CDR3aa: CASSQGSGPWAYNEQFF
d_gene: NA
v_gene: TRBV3-1/TRBV3-2

CDR3aa: CASGGQGASNQPQHF
d_gene: TRBD1
v_gene: TRBV2

CDR3aa: CASSQDGIPGYTF
d_gene: NA
v_gene: TRBV4-1

CDR3aa: CASSEAGAGTRNYGYTF
d_gene: NA
v_gene: TRBV6-1

CDR3aa: CASSDLRLALLYEQYF
d_gene: TRBD2
v_gene: TRBV2

CDR3aa: CASRRTGTNYGYTF
d_gene: TRBD1
v_gene: TRBV6-5

CDR3aa: CASSISGTGYEQYF
d_gene: TRBD1
v_gene: TRBV19

CDR3aa: CASSLNLVHYEQYF
d_gene: NA
v_gene: TRBV27

CDR3aa: CATSKEGFNTEAFF
d_gene: NA
v_gene: TRBV5-1

CDR3aa: CATSDPGGSGNTIYF
d_gene: NA
v_gene: TRBV24-1

CDR3aa: CASSYRGSSGNTIYF
d_gene: NA
v_gene: TRBV6-2/TRBV6-3

CDR3aa: CASSIGPRVAYEQYF
d_gene: NA
v_gene: TRBV11-2

CDR3aa: CASSHSSLQGAGGYTF
d_gene: TRBD1
v_gene: TRBV3-1/TRBV3-2

CDR3aa: CASSLLPAGTGNTEAFF
d_gene: TRBD1
v_gene: TRBV5-1

CDR3aa: CAWSLGTSGFQSNEQFF
d_gene: TRBD2
v_gene: TRBV30

CDR3aa: CASSERGSATQYF
d_gene: NA
v_gene: TRBV2

CDR3aa: CASSPGQDTDTQYF
d_gene: NA
v_gene: TRBV5-1

CDR3aa: CASSLANRGSGYTF
d_gene: TRBD1
v_gene: TRBV7-9

CDR3aa: CASSLGTATEAFF
d_gene: TRBD1
v_gene: TRBV27

CDR3aa: CATSRDFGSINEKLFF
d_gene: NA
v_gene: TRBV15